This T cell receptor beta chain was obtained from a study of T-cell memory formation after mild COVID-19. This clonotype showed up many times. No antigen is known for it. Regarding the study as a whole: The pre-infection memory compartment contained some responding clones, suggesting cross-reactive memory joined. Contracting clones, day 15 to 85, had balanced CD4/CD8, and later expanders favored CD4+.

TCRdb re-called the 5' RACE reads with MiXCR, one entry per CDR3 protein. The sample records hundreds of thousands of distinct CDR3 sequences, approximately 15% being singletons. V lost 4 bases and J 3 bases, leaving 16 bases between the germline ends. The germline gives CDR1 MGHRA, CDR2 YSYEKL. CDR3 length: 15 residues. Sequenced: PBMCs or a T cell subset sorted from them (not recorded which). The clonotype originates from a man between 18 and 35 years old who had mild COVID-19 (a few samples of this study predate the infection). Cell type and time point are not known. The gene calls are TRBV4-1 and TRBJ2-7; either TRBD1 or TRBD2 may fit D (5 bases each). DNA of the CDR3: TGCGCCAGCAGCCGGGGAGTGGACATCAACTACGAGCAGTACTTC. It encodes CASSRGVDINYEQYF.